This T cell receptor (beta chain) was recovered during a study of metastatic and nonmetastatic thyroid tumors. Study details: The comparison covered peripheral blood and tumor or nodule tissue in malignant and benign thyroid patients.

As regards this clone: The antigen is not known.

The study's findings and limits: For both blood and tumor, malignant thyroid tumors reportedly showed significantly higher TCR beta diversity than benign nodules did.

Every patient underwent thyroid surgery untreated. Trimming removed 1 base at V and 4 bases at J, with 14 bases between. The CDR3 has 16 residues. Germline-derived CDR1 and CDR2 are SGHRS and YFSETQ. In the authors' workflow: Clinicopathological groups supplied CDR3 differences that were used to build a distant-metastasis classifier for papillary thyroid cancer. TCRdb reprocessed the PCR reads via MiXCR. These V and J calls derive from TCRdb rather than the authors' analysis. The sample consists of about 82,000 clones, roughly an eighth of them appearing once. V is TRBV5-1 and J is TRBJ2-2; no clear D. Sequenced material: tumor tissue. The TCR originated in a female donor with papillary thyroid cancer or a benign thyroid nodule (not recorded which). Some clones in this sample may be carry-over from other donors' samples. The chain's CDR3 is CASSLPSASGTGELFF. In nucleotides, the CDR3 is TGCGCCAGCAGCTTGCCCAGCGCGAGTGGCACCGGGGAGCTGTTTTTT. Combining the CDR3 with reference TRBV5-1 and TRBJ2-2 gives the whole variable domain KAGVTQTPRYLIKTRGQQVTLSCSPISGHRSVSWYQQTPGQGLQFLFEYFSETQRNKGNFPGRFSGRQFSNSRSEMNVSTLELGDSALYLCASSLPSASGTGELFFGEGSRLTVL.